A selection of T cell receptor beta chains follows, all from one sample in a study of radiotherapy plus CTLA-4 blockade in lung cancer. TCRdb's table, derived via immunoSEQ multiplex PCR, lists solely in-frame clones and lacks some. This table has 50,000 to 85,000 clones, around 81% appearing once. The source material was peripheral blood, sampled from a patient treated with radiotherapy plus ipilimumab. The receptor source for this set is a human donor with non-small cell lung cancer who had a partial response to radiotherapy plus ipilimumab. Each CDR3 is given with its conserved first and last residue. A D gene is named only where the DNA matches it firmly. Clone size is not always given. Where it is, it says once, few, many or a class for expanded clones.

TRBJ2-1 | . | . | TRBV19 | CASTYSGEQFF | TGTGCCAGTACCTATTCGGGTGAGCAGTTCTTC
TRBJ1-1 | . | . | TRBV6-1 | CASSEQNTEAFF | TGTGCCAGCAGTGAACAGAACACTGAAGCTTTCTTT
TRBJ1-1 | . | . | TRBV6-5 | CASSYFRGNTEAFF | TGTGCCAGCAGTTACTTCCGGGGGAACACTGAAGCTTTCTTT
TRBJ2-3 | . | TRBD2 | TRBV18 | CASPSRSGGDTQYF | TGTGCCAGCCCAAGCAGGAGCGGGGGGGATACGCAGTATTTT
TRBJ2-2 | once | TRBD1 | TRBV6-1 | CASRTGPDTGELFF | TGTGCCAGCAGGACAGGGCCCGACACCGGGGAGCTGTTTTTT
TRBJ2-2 | once | TRBD1 | TRBV27 | CASSPLTGGANGELFF | TGTGCCAGCAGTCCTCTGACAGGGGGCGCGAACGGGGAGCTGTTTTTT
TRBJ2-3 | . | . | TRBV5-1 | CASSLGRSTDTQYF | TGCGCCAGCAGCTTGGGTAGAAGCACAGATACGCAGTATTTT
TRBJ2-6 | . | . | TRBV13 | CASSLGGSSGANVLTF | TGTGCCAGCAGCTTAGGAGGGAGCTCTGGGGCCAACGTCCTGACTTTC
TRBJ1-2 | . | . | TRBV9 | CASSGGGPGEYGYTF | TGTGCCAGCAGCGGGGGGGGGCCCGGTGAATATGGCTACACCTTC
TRBJ2-7 | few | TRBD2 | TRBV6-1 | CASSKLAGTGEQYF | TGTGCCAGCAGTAAACTAGCGGGAACGGGCGAGCAGTACTTC
TRBJ2-3 | . | . | TRBV27 | CASRAGTSYTDTQYF | TGTGCCAGCAGAGCCGGGACAAGCTACACAGATACGCAGTATTTT
TRBJ2-5 | . | . | TRBV7-9 | CASSLTGLETQYF | TGTGCCAGCAGCTTAACAGGCCTGGAGACCCAGTACTTC
TRBJ2-7 | . | TRBD2 | TRBV19 | CASRNQATSGPYEQYF | TGTGCCAGTAGGAATCAGGCAACTAGCGGGCCCTACGAGCAGTACTTC
TRBJ1-2 | once | TRBD1 | TRBV6-6 | CASSDRGYGYTF | TGTGCCAGCAGTGACAGGGGCTATGGCTACACCTTC
TRBJ1-2 | few | . | TRBV7-3 | CASSLTRTGWSYTF | TGTGCCAGCAGCTTAACTCGAACAGGTTGGAGCTACACCTTC
TRBJ1-3 | few | . | TRBV19 | CASSTGTYSGNTIYF | TGTGCCAGTAGCACCGGGACTTACTCTGGAAACACCATATATTTT
TRBJ2-4 | . | . | TRBV21-1 | CASRGGSGAKNIQYF | TGTGCCAGCAGGGGGGGGAGTGGGGCCAAAAACATTCAGTACTTC